The present T cell receptor beta chain was sequenced within a study of blood T cell repertoires in COVID-19. Study background: Acute-phase and convalescent COVID-19 samples originated in the United States, Italy and Spain.

A note on this clone: The sample has other DNA sequences that encode this CDR3 too.

Across about two dozen US areas, participants ranged in age from roughly 18 to 95 years. Membership in each cohort depended on participant-reported clinical history. Two consecutive negative NP/OP PCR tests, clearance, or resolved symptoms defined Cohort 3 recovery. The CDR3 runs 11 residues. V shed 3 bases and J shed 3 bases, with 3 bases lying between them. The germline gives CDR1 SEHNR, CDR2 FQNEAQ (reference sequence). The data were produced by immunoSEQ multiplex PCR, yet TCRdb's version contains in-frame clones alone and is incomplete. Counted here are 200,000 to 300,000 clones, approximately 86% occurring once; the ten biggest clones make up approximately 2.6%.

Sequencing used PBMCs or T cells enriched from blood (not recorded which). The chain recombines TRBV7-9 with TRBJ2-7; D gene unclear. This clonotype was sampled from a woman aged 18-35 years who had recovered from COVID-19. In DNA form, the CDR3 reads TGTGCCAGCAGCTTGAGCTACGAGCAGTACTTC. It is translated as CASSLSYEQYF.